This TCR beta chain was profiled in a study of cytomegalovirus exposure and HLA in healthy donors. The study, taken as a whole, reports: The study flagged around 160 TCR beta chains as cytomegalovirus-associated.

Generated by immunoSEQ multiplex PCR, the TCRdb table keeps only in-frame clones and is missing some. The sample comprises a few hundred thousand clones, around 88% of which are singletons, and 2.9% rests with the top ten. With regard to this clone: The antigen remains unidentified.

Germline V CDR1 and CDR2: SGHTA, FQGNSA. V was pared by 2 bases and J by 5 bases, with 7 bases of the junction left unmatched. This CDR3 is built from 15 residues. The sample comprised PBMCs. The gene calls are TRBV7-2 and TRBJ2-5; TRBD2 matches at 8 bases. The source of this sequence is a woman aged 18-29 years in good health and CMV-seronegative. The CDR3 sequence is CASSLSGGRPETQYF. CDR3 bases: TGTGCCAGCAGCTTATCCGGCGGGAGGCCCGAGACCCAGTACTTC.